The 8 T cell receptor beta chains listed next were all sequenced from one sample in a study of T cell changes during pregnancy in multiple sclerosis (dated by TCRdb to 2018 to 2020). Library method: the immunoSEQ multiplex PCR assay. TCRdb carries this immuneACCESS record with in-frame sequences only. Its versions omit some clonotypes, under half of them owing to an unresolved V gene in the studies checked, with the rest unexplained. For this sample there are fewer than 85,000 clones; about 93% appear just once. The ten most abundant clones make up approximately 1.8% of the sample. The starting material was peripheral blood, obtained in the first trimester of pregnancy. These receptors originate from a female donor in good health, enrolled as a control in a pregnancy study.

The chain couples TRBV11-2 to TRBJ2-7; 15 bases are shared with TRBD2. Germline trimming cut 2 bases from V and 5 bases from J; bases unmatched to any gene: 7. The CDR3 contains 17 residues. Germline CDR1 reads SGHAT; CDR2 reads FQNNGV. CDR3 loop: CASSLTGGTSGRHEQYF. Here the CDR3 DNA reads TGTGCCAGCAGCTTAACAGGCGGGACTAGCGGGAGGCACGAGCAGTACTTC.

V is TRBV27 and J is TRBJ2-1; 8 nucleotides match TRBD1. V lost 6 bases, J lost 5 bases, and 6 bases stayed unmatched. The CDR3 sequence is 14 residues long. Germline CDR1 and CDR2: MNHEY and SMNVEV (reference sequence). The CDR3: CASRTGQANNEQFF. CDR3 nucleotide sequence: TGTGCCAGCAGGACGGGACAGGCTAACAATGAGCAGTTCTTC.

The chain recombines TRBV5-1 with TRBJ1-3, with TRBD1 as a possible D gene (6 bases). The CDR3 has 14 residues. Trimming removed 4 bases at V and 0 bases at J, with 8 bases between. CDR1 is SGHRS and CDR2 is YFSETQ in the germline V gene. The CDR3 loop is CASSTDSSGNTIYF. The CDR3 DNA is TGCGCCAGCAGCACGGACAGCTCTGGAAACACCATATATTTT.

V usage is TRBV7-8 and J usage is TRBJ2-5; unclear D gene. The V gene's germline CDR1 is SGHVS and CDR2 FQNEAQ. CDR3 length equals 13 residues. Between the trimmed V and J ends, which lost 2 bases and 5 bases, there was a span of 9 bases. The CDR3 DNA sequence: TGTGCCAGCAGCTTATCTGCGCGGGAGACCCAGTACTTC. This sequence encodes CASSLSARETQYF.

The CDR3 here is CATSRDLAGFTAGTYNEQFF. The CDR3 DNA reads TGTGCCACCAGCAGAGATCTGGCAGGGTTTACAGCGGGGACCTACAATGAGCAGTTCTTC. The chain recombines TRBV15 with TRBJ2-1, with 7 bases aligning to TRBD2. Germline CDR1 reads LNHNV; CDR2 reads YYDKDF (reference sequence). The V segment lost 0 bases and the J segment 2 bases; nucleotides outside the gene matches: 16. The CDR3 is made up of 20 amino acids.

The V call is TRBV6-6, the J call TRBJ1-5; maybe TRBD1 (5 bases). Trimming removed 2 bases at V and 6 bases at J, with 11 bases between. Germline CDR1 reads MNHNY; CDR2 reads SVGAGI (reference sequence). This CDR3 region has 14 residues. The CDR3 DNA reads TGTGCCAGCAGTTACCTCAGGGAGGGTCAGCCCCAGCATTTT. It codes for CASSYLREGQPQHF.

V is TRBV28 and J is TRBJ1-5; no clear D. There are 16 residues in the CDR3. The V gene lost 1 base and the J gene lost 0 bases, with 10 bases spanning the gap. Germline V gene lookup returns CDR1 MDHEN and CDR2 SYDVKM. The CDR3 DNA follows: TGTGCCAGCAGTTTATTTTCCCCGTATAGCAATCAGCCCCAGCATTTT. It is translated as CASSLFSPYSNQPQHF.

The chain is built from TRBV2 and TRBJ2-7; 9 nucleotides align to TRBD2. The CDR3 spans 16 residues. Germline CDR1 and CDR2: SNHLY and FYNNEI. J gave up 8 bases and V 4 bases, and 15 bases lay outside the gene matches. The CDR3 DNA reads as TGTGCCAGCAGTGTCGTAGCGGGAGAGGGGGGGGTCAAGCAGTACTTC. Its translation: CASSVVAGEGGVKQYF.